The 32 T cell receptor beta chains presented below share a single source sample, sequenced in a study of T cells in Graves' hyperthyroidism and ophthalmopathy. What was amplified from RNA transcripts were TCR beta CDR3 regions. The TCR CDR3 first-round RT-PCR relied on the HTBI primer set. TCRdb reprocessed the multiplex PCR reads with MiXCR, giving one entry per CDR3 protein. The sample consists of 600,000 to 900,000 distinct CDR3 sequences, about a sixth of them appearing once. What was sequenced was blood. The receptors stem from a man aged 18 to 29 with Graves' hyperthyroidism.

This clonotype was picked up many times. The chain is built from TRBV11-1 and TRBJ2-5; maybe TRBD1 (5 bases). V was pared by 6 bases and J by 4 bases, with 21 bases between. CDR3 length equals 16 residues. Germline V gives CDR1 SGHAT, CDR2 FQDESV (reference sequence). CDR3 coding DNA: TGTGCCAGCAGACGAAATCCCCAGTGGGGCGGAGAGACCCAGTACTTC. This codes for CASRRNPQWGGETQYF.

Only a few counts were recorded for this clonotype. CDR3 coding DNA: TGTGCCTGGAGGCCCCGGGGCCAAGAGACCCAGTACTTC. It translates to CAWRPRGQETQYF. The chain is built from TRBV30 and TRBJ2-5, with D perhaps matching TRBD2 (5 bases). The CDR3 sequence is 13 residues long. V lost 3 bases and J lost 1, with 9 bases in between. In germline, CDR1 is GTSNPN, CDR2 SVGIG (reference sequence).

The chain has TRBV2 and TRBJ1-2, with 7 bases identical to TRBD1. The junction had 7 bases not matched to a gene; V was cut back by 4 bases and J by 8 bases. Germline V lookup: CDR1 SNHLY, CDR2 FYNNEI. The CDR3 contains 13 residues. Here the CDR3 reads CASSAGTAGGYTF. As DNA, the CDR3 is TGTGCCAGCAGTGCCGGGACAGCGGGCGGCTACACCTTC.

The chain combines TRBV7-9 with TRBJ1-1; 7 bases are shared with TRBD1. This CDR3 has 15 residues. The V and J ends lost 5 bases and 1 base, in that order; junction bases with no gene match: 7. CDR1 and CDR2 from the germline V gene are SEHNR and FQNEAQ (reference sequence). The CDR3 sequence: CASSTGAGKNTEAFF. In DNA, the CDR3 is TGTGCCAGCAGCACAGGGGCTGGGAAGAACACTGAAGCTTTCTTT.

This clonotype was observed at least ten times. The V call is TRBV11-2, the J call TRBJ1-1; unclear D gene. The CDR3 covers 14 residues. V lost 5 bases and J 1 base, leaving 11 bases between the germline ends. Per the germline V gene, CDR1 is SGHAT and CDR2 is FQNNGV. Here the CDR3 reads CASSRARRNTEAFF. DNA of the CDR3: TGTGCCAGCAGCCGGGCCCGCAGGAACACTGAAGCTTTCTTT.

Many counts were recorded for this clonotype. The chain couples TRBV7-9 to TRBJ2-1; 7 nucleotides align to TRBD2. The V gene's germline CDR1 is SEHNR and CDR2 FQNEAQ (reference sequence). Germline trimming cut 5 bases from V and 4 bases from J; bases unmatched to any gene: 8. The length of the CDR3 is 15 residues. CDR3 protein: CASSPVERGYNEQFF. For the CDR3, the DNA is TGTGCCAGCAGCCCCGTGGAGCGGGGTTACAATGAGCAGTTCTTC.

The J gene is TRBJ2-1, the V gene TRBV20-1, with a weak D call TRBD1 (5 bases). Trimming removed 7 bases at V and 0 bases at J, with 16 bases between. This CDR3 is 15 amino acids long. Germline V CDR1 and CDR2: DFQATT, SNEGSKA (reference sequence). The DNA for the CDR3 is TGCAGTGTCCCGCCCCAGGGAAGCTCCTACAATGAGCAGTTCTTC. It is translated as CSVPPQGSSYNEQFF.

This sequence joins TRBV11-2 and TRBJ2-7, with 10 bases fitting TRBD2. With 5 bases clipped from V and 4 bases from J, the junction kept 8 bases outside the gene matches. The germline V gene encodes CDR1 SGHAT and CDR2 FQNNGV. The CDR3 consists of 15 residues. The CDR3 DNA is TGTGCCAGCAGCCTCCAGAGGACTAGCGGATACGAGCAGTACTTC. It codes for CASSLQRTSGYEQYF.

This clonotype was counted ten times or more. This chain connects TRBV28 to TRBJ2-7; D is possibly TRBD1 (6 bases). CDR1 and CDR2 from the germline V gene are MDHEN and SYDVKM. V was shortened by 2 bases and J by 2 bases, with 16 bases between the two germline ends. This CDR3 is 16 amino acids long. CDR3 in DNA: TGTGCCAGCAGTTTAAAAATACGAACAGGGACCTACGAGCAGTACTTC. As protein: CASSLKIRTGTYEQYF.

The chain employs TRBV12-5 and TRBJ1-1, with 9 bases matching TRBD1. The germline CDR1 and CDR2 sequences are LGHNT and FRNRAP. This CDR3 has 12 residues. In DNA, the CDR3 is TGTGGTACAGGGGGCACGAGGACTGAAGCTTTCTTT. Encoded protein: CGTGGTRTEAFF.

This clonotype was counted between two and nine times. V gene TRBV12-3 or TRBV12-4 combines with J gene TRBJ2-5, with D perhaps assigned TRBD1 or TRBD2 (5 bases each). V lost 8 bases to trimming and J lost 5 bases, with 21 bases between them. The CDR3 sequence is 15 residues long. This CDR3 reads CASGYTRGEGETQYF. The CDR3 region has the DNA TGTGCCAGCGGATATACTCGGGGAGAGGGGGAGACCCAGTACTTC.

This chain uses TRBV6-1 with TRBJ1-1, with D tentatively TRBD1 (5 bases). V dropped 5 bases and J dropped 3 bases, with 13 bases sitting between them. The length of the CDR3 is 14 residues. Germline V gene sequence: CDR1 MNHNS, CDR2 SASEGT. CDR3 nucleotide sequence: TGTGCCAGCAGTAAACAGGATTGGGACACTGAAGCTTTCTTT. Protein product: CASSKQDWDTEAFF.

This clonotype was counted many times. The chain combines TRBV15 with TRBJ2-7; D perhaps matches TRBD2 (5 bases). From germline, CDR1 is LNHNV and CDR2 YYDKDF (reference sequence). V lost 0 bases and J 3 bases, leaving 9 bases between the germline ends. The CDR3 extends over 14 amino acids. The CDR3 loop is CATSRDVAYYEQYF. CDR3 sequence (DNA): TGTGCCACCAGCAGAGACGTAGCGTACTACGAGCAGTACTTC.

This clonotype occurred a few times. V gene TRBV7-9 combines with J gene TRBJ2-1; D might be TRBD1 (6 bases). Trimming cost V 4 bases and J 0 bases, with 13 bases left between them. The CDR3 consists of 16 residues. Per the germline V gene, CDR1 is SEHNR and CDR2 is FQNEAQ (reference sequence). The CDR3 reads CASSSTGSGSYNEQFF. Written as DNA, the CDR3 is TGTGCCAGCAGCTCAACAGGGTCTGGCTCCTACAATGAGCAGTTCTTC.

This clonotype was observed many times. The chain has TRBV6-5 and TRBJ2-5; TRBD1 aligns across 7 bases. The CDR3 is 14 amino acids. The V gene end was trimmed by 2 bases and the J gene end by 1 base; junction bases not matched to a gene: 1. Germline assignment: CDR1 MNHEY and CDR2 SVGAGI. CDR3 sequence (DNA): TGTGCCAGCAGTTACGGGACAGCCCAAGAGACCCAGTACTTC. Its protein is CASSYGTAQETQYF.

A remark on this clonotype: A read error is possible here, since a much larger clone lies one base away. The V gene is TRBV29-1, the J gene TRBJ1-1; maybe TRBD1 (5 bases). Germline V lookup: CDR1 SQVTM, CDR2 ANQGSEA. The CDR3 length is 13 residues. The CDR3 sequence: CIVPGPGGTEAFF. The CDR3 DNA sequence: TGCATCGTGCCGGGCCCTGGGGGCACTGAAGCTTTCTTT.

In this sample, this clonotype turned up many times. This sequence joins TRBV6-2 or TRBV6-3 and TRBJ1-5, with D hard to call. The CDR3 spans 12 residues. V was pared by 10 bases and J by 6 bases, with 13 bases between. CDR1 and CDR2 (germline): MNHEY, SVGEGT. CDR3 protein: CATQREAQPQHF. DNA of the CDR3: TGTGCCACCCAGAGGGAGGCTCAGCCCCAGCATTTT.

This clonotype has a count of ten or more. V gene TRBV11-3 combines with J gene TRBJ2-1; 10 bases are a match to TRBD2. Looked up from germline, CDR1 is SGHNT and CDR2 is YENEEA. The junction had 12 bases not matched to a gene; V was cut back by 0 bases and J by 7 bases. This CDR3 contains 18 residues. CDR3 nucleotides: TGTGCCAGCAGCTTAGACCTCTCTAGCGGGAGATTCGGGAATGAGCAGTTCTTC. Protein product: CASSLDLSSGRFGNEQFF.

There are a few counts of this clonotype. V and J are TRBV20-1 and TRBJ2-2, with D unclear. The CDR3 has 12 residues. V lost 4 bases to trimming and J lost 4 bases, with 7 bases between them. CDR1 is DFQATT, CDR2 SNEGSKA, per germline (reference sequence). CDR3 residues: CSATDRTGELFF. The CDR3 coding sequence is TGCAGTGCTACCGACCGCACCGGGGAGCTGTTTTTT.

This clonotype appeared a few times. This chain joins TRBV30 and TRBJ2-5; tentatively, D is TRBD2 (5 bases). The V and J ends lost 5 bases and 1 base respectively, with 14 bases between them. CDR1 and CDR2 from the germline V gene are GTSNPN and SVGIG (reference sequence). This CDR3 is 14 amino acids long. For the CDR3, the DNA is TGTGCCTGGCAGAGAGCGGCCTTCCAAGAGACCCAGTACTTC. This codes for CAWQRAAFQETQYF.

This clonotype was seen ten or more times. This sequence joins TRBV15 and TRBJ1-5; possible D gene TRBD1, 6 bases. V lost 0 bases and J lost 7, with 13 bases in between. The germline V gene encodes CDR1 LNHNV and CDR2 YYDKDF (reference sequence). CDR3 length: 15 residues. Here the CDR3 DNA reads TGTGCCACCAGCAGAGACAGGGGAGTTGGACAGCCCCAGCATTTT. Residues: CATSRDRGVGQPQHF.

At least ten counts were recorded for this clonotype. This chain uses TRBV20-1 with TRBJ2-7; 9 nucleotides align to TRBD1. V trimming: 3 bases; J trimming: 7 bases; junction bases outside the gene matches: 7. CDR3 length: 13 residues. Germline V CDR1 and CDR2: DFQATT, SNEGSKA (reference sequence). CDR3 in amino acids: CSASPQGAREQYF. CDR3 nucleotides: TGCAGTGCTAGCCCACAGGGGGCGAGGGAGCAGTACTTC.

V and J are TRBV9 and TRBJ2-2; D unclear. Trimming cost V 3 bases and J 4 bases, with 7 bases left between them. Germline CDR1 and CDR2: SGDLS and YYNGEE. The length of the CDR3 is 13 residues. CDR3 residues: CASSAPLTGELFF. CDR3 sequence (DNA): TGTGCCAGCAGCGCTCCCCTCACCGGGGAGCTGTTTTTT.

The V call is TRBV12-3 or TRBV12-4, the J call TRBJ1-5; 8 bases map to TRBD1. The junction had 7 bases not matched to a gene; V was cut back by 6 bases and J by 6 bases. There are 14 residues in the CDR3. The CDR3: CASSRTGWGQPQHF. Written as DNA, the CDR3 is TGTGCCAGCAGCAGGACAGGGTGGGGTCAGCCCCAGCATTTT.

This chain uses TRBV6-2 or TRBV6-3 with TRBJ2-1; D is ambiguous. V lost 3 bases and J lost 3, with 15 bases in between. This CDR3 comprises 16 residues. The V gene's germline CDR1 is MNHEY and CDR2 SVGEGT. This CDR3 reads CASSYQGSMVYNEQFF. In DNA, the CDR3 is TGTGCCAGCAGTTATCAAGGGTCGATGGTCTACAATGAGCAGTTCTTC.

This clonotype was seen at least ten times. The chain uses TRBV11-2 and TRBJ1-1; D may be TRBD1 (6 bases). Germline V CDR1 and CDR2: SGHAT, FQNNGV. The CDR3 sequence is 13 residues long. The V end was cut by 5 bases, the J end by 3 bases, with 10 bases between. CDR3 DNA: TGTGCCAGCAGCCCCAGGGGTTACACTGAAGCTTTCTTT. Translation gives CASSPRGYTEAFF. The variable domain in full, with the rest retrieved from reference TRBV11-2 and TRBJ1-1, is EAGVAQSPRYKIIEKRQSVAFWCNPISGHATLYWYQQILGQGPKLLIQFQNNGVVDDSQLPKDRFSAERLKGVDSTLKIQPAKLEDSAVYLCASSPRGYTEAFFGQGTRLTVV.

This clonotype has ten or more counts. V usage is TRBV2 and J usage is TRBJ2-1; the match to TRBD2 covers 7 bases. From germline, CDR1 is SNHLY and CDR2 FYNNEI. The CDR3 has 15 residues. Trimming removed 1 base from V and 7 bases from J; junction bases left unmatched: 7. In nucleotides, the CDR3 is TGTGCCAGCAGTGAAGACAGGACTAGTGAGAATGAGCAGTTCTTC. Protein product: CASSEDRTSENEQFF. The full variable domain, with the rest looked up from reference TRBV2 and TRBJ2-1, is EPEVTQTPSHQVTQMGQEVILRCVPISNHLYFYWYRQILGQKVEFLVSFYNNEISEKSEIFDDQFSVERPDGSNFTLKIRSTKLEDSAMYFCASSEDRTSENEQFFGPGTRLTVL.

The table lists this clonotype with many counts. The rearrangement links TRBV28 to TRBJ2-7, with TRBD2 matching over 7 bases. The V gene end was trimmed by 6 bases and the J gene end by 3 bases; junction bases not matched to a gene: 8. CDR3 length equals 14 residues. Germline V gene sequence: CDR1 MDHEN, CDR2 SYDVKM. CDR3 in amino acids: CASRRMTGGYEQYF. CDR3 coding DNA: TGTGCCAGCAGACGTATGACGGGAGGCTACGAGCAGTACTTC.

The table lists this clonotype with many counts. This chain links TRBV2 with TRBJ2-7; 9 bases are shared with TRBD2. The V and J ends lost 6 bases and 6 bases, in that order; junction bases with no gene match: 9. Germline loops: CDR1 SNHLY, CDR2 FYNNEI. The CDR3 loop spans 14 amino acids. This chain's CDR3 is CASSGSGRLSEQYF. In nucleotides, the CDR3 is TGTGCCAGCAGCGGTAGCGGGAGATTGAGCGAGCAGTACTTC.

The gene calls are TRBV20-1 and TRBJ2-6, with unresolved D. V dropped 5 bases and J dropped 0 bases, with 23 bases sitting between them. CDR1 is DFQATT and CDR2 is SNEGSKA in the germline V gene (reference sequence). The CDR3 is 19 residues long. The DNA of the CDR3 is TGCAGTGCTGAGATCCTAGGTAGCCTGAAATCCTCTGGGGCCAACGTCCTGACTTTC. Its protein product is CSAEILGSLKSSGANVLTF.

V and J are TRBV28 and TRBJ2-2; no clear D. Germline CDR1 and CDR2: MDHEN and SYDVKM. The V and J ends lost 5 bases and 8 bases respectively, with 6 bases between them. The CDR3 contains 11 residues. CDR3 protein: CASSNRGELFF. The CDR3, as DNA: TGTGCCAGCAGTAATAGAGGGGAGCTGTTTTTT.

This clonotype was counted a few times. The V call is TRBV5-1, the J call TRBJ2-1; 9 positions agree with TRBD2. This CDR3 is built from 16 residues. Germline lookup yields CDR1 SGHRS and CDR2 YFSETQ. After removal of 1 base from V and 6 bases from J, the junction contained 8 bases not matched to a gene. CDR3 sequence: CASSLLASGATNEQFF. The CDR3 region has the DNA TGCGCCAGCAGCTTGTTGGCTAGCGGGGCAACCAATGAGCAGTTCTTC.